The sequence of this TCR beta chain was determined in a study of control samples from healthy donors and cancer patients. TCRdb's copy holds only in-frame clones and misses some; the assay was immunoSEQ multiplex PCR. Of 150,000 or so clones in the sample, 80% to 90% were seen once. Input material: blood. This TCR came from a man younger than 30 in good health.

CDR3 DNA sequence: TGTGCCAGCAGTGAATTTATCAGGGTTTACACTGAAGCTTTCTTT. Protein product: CASSEFIRVYTEAFF. The rearrangement links TRBV6-1 to TRBJ1-1, with a weak D call TRBD1 (5 bases). V was pared by 2 bases and J by 3 bases, with 13 bases between. Germline assignment: CDR1 MNHNS and CDR2 SASEGT. This CDR3 is 15 amino acids long.